The TCR beta chain described here comes from a study of cytomegalovirus exposure and HLA in healthy donors. Study-wide results and limits: A further, later analysis showed that HLA-associated TCR beta chains (compared with equally common others) were more clonally expanded.

Germline V gives CDR1 SNHLY, CDR2 FYNNEI. Trimming cost V 7 bases and J 2 bases, with 18 bases left between them. CDR3 length: 15 residues. In the PCR, 60 Vbeta and 13 Jbeta primers were used. Profiling relied on immunoSEQ multiplex PCR, and the TCRdb table lists in-frame clones only, not all of them. This sample yields 150,000 to 180,000 clones, of which around 74% are seen a single time; 2.8% belongs to the top ten. As regards this clone: What it recognizes is unknown.

The sample comprised PBMCs. J is TRBJ2-7 and V is TRBV2; maybe TRBD1 (5 bases). This sequence originates from a man in his late teens or twenties in good health and CMV-seronegative. The CDR3 spells CASTLPQGDTYEQYF. CDR3 DNA: TGTGCCAGCACCTTGCCCCAGGGTGATACCTACGAGCAGTACTTC.